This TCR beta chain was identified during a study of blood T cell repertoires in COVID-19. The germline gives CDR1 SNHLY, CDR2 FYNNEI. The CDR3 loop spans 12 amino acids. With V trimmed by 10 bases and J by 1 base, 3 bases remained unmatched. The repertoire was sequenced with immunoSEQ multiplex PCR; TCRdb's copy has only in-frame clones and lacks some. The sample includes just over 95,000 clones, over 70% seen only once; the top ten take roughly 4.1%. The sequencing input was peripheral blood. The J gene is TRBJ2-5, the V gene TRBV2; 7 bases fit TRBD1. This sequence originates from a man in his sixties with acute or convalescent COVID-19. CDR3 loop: CANRDSQETQYF. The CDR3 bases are TGTGCCAACCGGGACAGCCAAGAGACCCAGTACTTC.